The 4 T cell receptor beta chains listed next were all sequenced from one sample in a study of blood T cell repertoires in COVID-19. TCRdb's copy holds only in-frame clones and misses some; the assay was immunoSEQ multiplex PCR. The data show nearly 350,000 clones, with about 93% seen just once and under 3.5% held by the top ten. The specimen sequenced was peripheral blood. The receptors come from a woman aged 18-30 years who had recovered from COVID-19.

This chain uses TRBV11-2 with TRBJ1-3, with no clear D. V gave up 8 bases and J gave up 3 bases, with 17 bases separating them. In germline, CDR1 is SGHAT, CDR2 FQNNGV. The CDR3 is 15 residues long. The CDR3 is CASGYLTSVGNTIYF. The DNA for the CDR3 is TGTGCCAGCGGTTACCTGACATCGGTTGGAAACACCATATATTTT.

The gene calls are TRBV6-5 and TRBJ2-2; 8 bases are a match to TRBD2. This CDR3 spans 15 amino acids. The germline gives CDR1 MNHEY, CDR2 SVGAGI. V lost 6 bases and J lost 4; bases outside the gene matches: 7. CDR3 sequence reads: CASSFAGGATGELFF. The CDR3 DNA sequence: TGTGCCAGCAGCTTCGCCGGGGGGGCCACCGGGGAGCTGTTTTTT.

CDR3 protein: CASSQSRGLTDTQYF. DNA of the CDR3: TGTGCCAGCAGCCAAAGTAGGGGGCTCACAGATACGCAGTATTTT. The chain joins TRBV14 to TRBJ2-3; 7 nucleotides match TRBD1. This CDR3 contains 15 residues. Trimming removed 2 bases from V and 2 bases from J; junction bases left unmatched: 4. Germline V gene sequence: CDR1 SGHDN, CDR2 FVKESK.

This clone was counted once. CDR3: CASSPPSGLGSVNEQYV. CDR3 coding DNA: TGTGCCAGCAGCCCCCCCTCCGGACTAGGAAGTGTCAACGAGCAGTACGTC. The chain links TRBV5-6 to TRBJ2-7; 7 bases map to TRBD2. The germline gives CDR1 SGHDT, CDR2 YYEEEE. J was trimmed by 5 bases and V by 4 bases; bases with no gene match: 18. This CDR3 is built from 17 residues.